The 15 T cell receptor beta chains below all came from one sample that was sequenced in a study of blood T cell repertoires in COVID-19. Clones were sequenced by immunoSEQ multiplex PCR, and TCRdb holds only the in-frame ones, with some missing. This sample has 300,000 to 450,000 clones, with 70% to 90% found just once. The sequenced material came from PBMCs or T cells enriched from blood (not recorded which). The receptors shown here come from a woman aged 18-29 years who had recovered from COVID-19.

Turning to this clone: At the DNA level, this CDR3 is encoded by other sequences in the same sample as well. The chain is built from TRBV27 and TRBJ2-7; perhaps TRBD2 as D (5 bases). This CDR3 has 13 residues. Germline CDR1 is MNHEY and CDR2 is SMNVEV (reference sequence). V gave up 0 bases and J gave up 2 bases, with 5 bases separating them. The CDR3 bases are TGTGCCAGCAGTTTATCCGGGGCCTACGAGCAGTACTTC. It is translated as CASSLSGAYEQYF.

V is TRBV6-5 and J is TRBJ1-5; D is possibly TRBD1 (6 bases). The CDR3 is 13 amino acids. Germline V CDR1 and CDR2: MNHEY, SVGAGI. Deletions cut 0 bases from V and 9 bases from J, with 9 bases between. The CDR3 nucleotides are TGTGCCAGCAGTTACTCAACACAGGGGCCCCAGCATTTT. Translation gives CASSYSTQGPQHF.

This clone was observed at least ten times. The CDR3 coding sequence is TGTGCCAGTAGTAAGGGGACACAGGGTGTGCGGCAGCCCCAGCATTTT. This sequence encodes CASSKGTQGVRQPQHF. V and J are TRBV19 and TRBJ1-5, with D perhaps matching TRBD1 (6 bases). This CDR3 comprises 16 residues. Germline V gene lookup returns CDR1 LNHDA and CDR2 SQIVND (reference sequence). V was trimmed by 4 bases and J by 7 bases, leaving 20 bases between them.

This clone was recorded only once. The chain joins TRBV11-3 to TRBJ2-3; perhaps TRBD2 as D (7 bases). V lost 4 bases to trimming and J lost 6 bases, with 17 bases between them. Germline V gives CDR1 SGHNT, CDR2 YENEEA. CDR3 length: 15 residues. The CDR3 region has the DNA TGTGCCAGCAGCTCCGGGAAGGGGGGGAGGGATACGCAGTATTTT. It encodes CASSSGKGGRDTQYF.

This chain connects TRBV4-1 to TRBJ1-5, with 10 positions matching TRBD1. The germline V gene encodes CDR1 MGHRA and CDR2 YSYEKL. Unmatched junction bases numbered 3, after V lost 3 bases and J lost 4 bases. This CDR3 spans 15 amino acids. CDR3 coding DNA: TGCGCCAGCAGCCACTGGACAGGGGGGAATCAGCCCCAGCATTTT. Protein: CASSHWTGGNQPQHF.

The chain joins TRBV9 to TRBJ2-1; TRBD1 matches at 8 bases. The germline CDR1 and CDR2 sequences are SGDLS and YYNGEE. There are 16 residues in the CDR3. The V and J ends lost 4 bases and 7 bases, in that order; junction bases with no gene match: 13. The CDR3 is CASSPLSRTGLNEQFF. The CDR3 DNA follows: TGTGCCAGCAGCCCTCTCTCAAGGACAGGGCTTAATGAGCAGTTCTTC.

J is TRBJ1-1 and V is TRBV6-5, with no clear D. The CDR3 is made up of 13 amino acids. The V gene lost 7 bases and the J gene lost 0 bases, with 9 bases spanning the gap. Germline CDR1 reads MNHEY; CDR2 reads SVGAGI. The CDR3 DNA is TGTGCCAGCACGTGGCATATGAACACTGAAGCTTTCTTT. Amino acid sequence: CASTWHMNTEAFF.

The chain couples TRBV7-2 to TRBJ2-1; TRBD2 agrees at 9 bases. Germline V gene data show CDR1 as SGHTA and CDR2 as FQGNSA. The CDR3 sequence is 14 residues long. V was pared by 11 bases and J by 4 bases, with 9 bases of the junction left unmatched. The CDR3 bases are TGTGCCTCAGGAGCGACTAGCGGATACAATGAGCAGTTCTTC. Translating gives CASGATSGYNEQFF.

V is TRBV5-1 and J is TRBJ1-4; weak D call: TRBD1 (6 bases). The CDR3 totals 14 residues. CDR1 is SGHRS, CDR2 YFSETQ, per germline. V was clipped by 0 bases and J by 9 bases, with 12 bases between them. The CDR3 nucleotides are TGCGCCAGCAGCTTGGCCGGGACAAGCCAAAAACTGTTTTTT. Amino acid sequence: CASSLAGTSQKLFF.

Only a few counts were recorded for this clone. The chain uses TRBV9 and TRBJ1-6; 9 nucleotides agree with TRBD1. The CDR3 covers 14 residues. CDR1 is SGDLS and CDR2 is YYNGEE in the germline V gene. With 5 bases clipped from V and 8 bases from J, the junction kept 5 bases outside the gene matches. The CDR3 spells CASRGGQGDSPLHF. The CDR3 nucleotides are TGTGCCAGCAGAGGGGGACAGGGCGATTCACCCCTCCACTTT.

The genes are TRBV7-3 and TRBJ2-4; 9 bases line up with TRBD2. CDR1 and CDR2 (germline): SGHTA, FQGTGA. The CDR3 length is 13 residues. The junction had 3 bases not matched to a gene; V was cut back by 5 bases and J by 7 bases. CDR3 sequence (DNA): TGTGCCAGCAGCCCCACTAGCGGGAACATTCAGTACTTC. It codes for CASSPTSGNIQYF. Combining the CDR3 with reference TRBV7-3 and TRBJ2-4 gives the whole variable domain GAGVSQTPSNKVTEKGKYVELRCDPISGHTALYWYRQSLGQGPEFLIYFQGTGAADDSGLPNDRFFAVRPEGSVSTLKIQRTERGDSAVYLCASSPTSGNIQYFGAGTRLSVL.

V gene TRBV5-1 combines with J gene TRBJ1-5; the match to TRBD1 covers 7 bases. V shed 4 bases and J 4 bases; nucleotides not matched to a gene: 2. CDR1 is SGHRS, CDR2 YFSETQ, per germline. CDR3 length: 13 amino acids. CDR3 protein: CASSAGGNQPQHF. The CDR3 DNA follows: TGCGCCAGCAGCGCAGGGGGAAATCAGCCCCAGCATTTT.

This chain joins TRBV7-2 and TRBJ1-1; D uncertain. The ends were cut back, 2 bases at V and 5 bases at J, with 9 bases in the middle. Germline-derived CDR1 and CDR2 are SGHTA and FQGNSA. The length of the CDR3 is 13 residues. CDR3 loop: CASSLLPGTEAFF. The CDR3 DNA reads as TGTGCCAGCAGCTTATTGCCCGGGACTGAAGCTTTCTTT.

This sequence joins TRBV7-9 and TRBJ2-7, with 8 nucleotides matching TRBD1. CDR3 length equals 15 residues. From germline, CDR1 is SEHNR and CDR2 FQNEAQ (reference sequence). V lost 0 bases to trimming and J lost 3 bases; unmatched junction nucleotides: 4. The CDR3 is CASSLARGQVYEQYF. CDR3 bases: TGTGCCAGCAGCTTAGCGCGGGGACAGGTCTACGAGCAGTACTTC. Combining the CDR3 with reference TRBV7-9 and TRBJ2-7 gives the whole variable domain DTGVSQNPRHKITKRGQNVTFRCDPISEHNRLYWYRQTLGQGPEFLTYFQNEAQLEKSRLLSDRFSAERPKGSFSTLEIQRTEQGDSAMYLCASSLARGQVYEQYFGPGTRLTVT.

CDR3 amino acids: CASSPFDSLGNTIYF. CDR3 bases: TGTGCCAGCAGTCCGTTTGACAGCCTTGGAAACACCATATATTTT. The chain combines TRBV7-6 with TRBJ1-3; perhaps TRBD1 as D (5 bases). Germline lookup yields CDR1 SGHVS and CDR2 FNYEAQ. The CDR3 runs to 15 residues. Trimming removed 6 bases from V and 3 bases from J, with 15 bases in between.